The 2 T cell receptor beta chains listed next were all sequenced from one sample in a study of CD8+CD57+ T cells in acquired aplastic anemia. Profiles of TCR beta VDJ and CDR3 were generated from a genomic DNA template. TCRdb re-analysed the reads in MiXCR, keeping a single row per CDR3 protein. The repertoire holds about 190,000 distinct CDR3 sequences, with around 50% as singletons. Sequenced input: sorted CD4+, CD8+, or CD8+CD57+ T cells (not recorded which) from PBMCs. These receptors came from a human donor in good health, serving as a control.

In regard to this clonotype: It may be a read error: a sequence one base away is much more abundant. The rearrangement joins TRBV5-1 to TRBJ1-3; D is perhaps TRBD1 (6 bases). The CDR3 has 16 amino acids. CDR1 and CDR2 from the germline V gene are SGHRS and YFSETQ. CDR3 in DNA: TGCGCCAGCAGCTTGGTTCCCGGGGGCTCTGGAAACACCATACATTTT. It codes for CASSLVPGGSGNTIHF.

This clonotype was observed a few times. A much larger clone differs from this one at a single base, so this may be a read error. The J gene is TRBJ1-5, the V gene TRBV28; the D gene is possibly TRBD1 (5 bases). Germline values: CDR1 MDHEN, CDR2 SYDVKM. This CDR3 comprises 13 residues. The CDR3 loop is CASSFGGNQPQRF. Here the CDR3 DNA reads TGTGCCAGCAGTTTTGGGGGGAATCAGCCCCAGCGTTTT.